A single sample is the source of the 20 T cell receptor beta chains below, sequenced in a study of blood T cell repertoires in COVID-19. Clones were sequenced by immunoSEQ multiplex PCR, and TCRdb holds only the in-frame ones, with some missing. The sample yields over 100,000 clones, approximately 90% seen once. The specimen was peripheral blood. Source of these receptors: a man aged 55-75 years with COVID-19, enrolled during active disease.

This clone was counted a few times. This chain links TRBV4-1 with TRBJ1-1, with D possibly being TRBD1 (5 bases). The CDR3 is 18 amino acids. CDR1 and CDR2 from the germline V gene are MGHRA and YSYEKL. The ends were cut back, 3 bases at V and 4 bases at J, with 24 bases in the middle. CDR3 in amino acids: CASSHPTGRMGRATEAFF. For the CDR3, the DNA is TGCGCCAGCAGCCACCCAACAGGAAGAATGGGAAGGGCCACTGAAGCTTTCTTT.

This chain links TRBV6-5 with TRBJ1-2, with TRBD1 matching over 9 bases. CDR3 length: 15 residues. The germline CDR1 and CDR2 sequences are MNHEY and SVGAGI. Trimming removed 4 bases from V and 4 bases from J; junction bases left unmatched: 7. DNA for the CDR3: TGTGCCAGCAGTTCACAGGGGGCATCACCCTATGGCTACACCTTC. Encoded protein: CASSSQGASPYGYTF.

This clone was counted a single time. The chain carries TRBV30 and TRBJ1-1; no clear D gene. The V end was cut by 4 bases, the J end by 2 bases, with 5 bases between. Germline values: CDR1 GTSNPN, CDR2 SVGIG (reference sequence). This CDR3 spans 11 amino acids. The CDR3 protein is CAWNLNTEAFF. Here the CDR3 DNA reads TGTGCCTGGAATTTAAACACTGAAGCTTTCTTT.

CDR3 region: CASSLGLAGDTDTQYF. CDR3 DNA: TGCGCCAGCAGCTTGGGACTAGCGGGGGACACAGATACGCAGTATTTT. The chain uses TRBV5-1 and TRBJ2-3; 12 nucleotides agree with TRBD2. CDR3 length equals 16 residues. In germline, CDR1 is SGHRS, CDR2 YFSETQ. J was trimmed by 2 bases and V by 0 bases; bases with no gene match: 1.

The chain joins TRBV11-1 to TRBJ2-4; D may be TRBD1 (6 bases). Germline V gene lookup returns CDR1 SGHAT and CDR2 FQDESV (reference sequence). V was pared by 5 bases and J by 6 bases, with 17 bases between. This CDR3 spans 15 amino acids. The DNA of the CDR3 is TGTGCCAGCAGCCTGGACAGTTTCGGCTCAAACATTCAGTACTTC. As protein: CASSLDSFGSNIQYF.

The CDR3 region has the DNA TGTGCCAGTAGTCTATCCATGCGGAACACCATATATTTT. Its translation is CASSLSMRNTIYF. V is TRBV19 and J is TRBJ1-3; unclear D gene. Germline V gives CDR1 LNHDA, CDR2 SQIVND (reference sequence). The CDR3 is 13 amino acids. V was trimmed by 5 bases and J by 7 bases, leaving 12 bases between them. Full variable domain (remainder filled in from reference TRBV19 and TRBJ1-3): DGGITQSPKYLFRKEGQNVTLSCEQNLNHDAMYWYRQDPGQGLRLIYYSQIVNDFQKGDIAEGYSVSREKKESFPLTVTSAQKNPTAFYLCASSLSMRNTIYFGEGSWLTVV.

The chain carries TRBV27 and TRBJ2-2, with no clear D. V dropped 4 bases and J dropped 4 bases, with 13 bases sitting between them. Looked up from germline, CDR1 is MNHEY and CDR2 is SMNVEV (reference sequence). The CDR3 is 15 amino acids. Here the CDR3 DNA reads TGTGCCAGCAGTTACTATCCGGTACGCACCGGGGAGCTGTTTTTT. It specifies CASSYYPVRTGELFF.

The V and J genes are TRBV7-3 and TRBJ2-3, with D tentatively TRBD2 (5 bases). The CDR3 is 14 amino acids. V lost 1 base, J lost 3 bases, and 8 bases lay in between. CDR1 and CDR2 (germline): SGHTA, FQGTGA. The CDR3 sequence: CASSLNDYTDTQYF. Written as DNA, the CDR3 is TGTGCCAGCAGCTTAAACGACTATACAGATACGCAGTATTTT.

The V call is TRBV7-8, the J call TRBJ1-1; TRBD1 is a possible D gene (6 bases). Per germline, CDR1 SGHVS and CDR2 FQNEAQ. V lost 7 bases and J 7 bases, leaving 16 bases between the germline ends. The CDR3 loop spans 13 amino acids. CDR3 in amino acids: CASTSLRQVEAFF. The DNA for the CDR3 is TGTGCCAGCACAAGCCTACGACAGGTTGAAGCTTTCTTT.

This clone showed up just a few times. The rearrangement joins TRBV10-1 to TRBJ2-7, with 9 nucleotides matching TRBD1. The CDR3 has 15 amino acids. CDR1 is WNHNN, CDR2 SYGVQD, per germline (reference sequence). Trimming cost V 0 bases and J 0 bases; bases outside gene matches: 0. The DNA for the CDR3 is TGCGCCAGCAGTGAGTCGGGACAGGGCTCCTACGAGCAGTACTTC. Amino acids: CASSESGQGSYEQYF.

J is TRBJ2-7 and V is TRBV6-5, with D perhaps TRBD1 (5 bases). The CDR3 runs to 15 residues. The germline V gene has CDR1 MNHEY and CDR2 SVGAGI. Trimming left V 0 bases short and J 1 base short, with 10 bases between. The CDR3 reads CASSYSGQASYEQYF. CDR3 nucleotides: TGTGCCAGCAGTTACTCGGGGCAGGCTTCCTACGAGCAGTACTTC.

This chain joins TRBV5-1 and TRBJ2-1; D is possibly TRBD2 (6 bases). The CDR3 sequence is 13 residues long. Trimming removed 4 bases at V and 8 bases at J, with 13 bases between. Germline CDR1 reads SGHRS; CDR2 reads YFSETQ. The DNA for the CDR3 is TGCGCCAGCAGCCCCGCGGGAATCGATGAGCAGTTCTTC. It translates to CASSPAGIDEQFF.

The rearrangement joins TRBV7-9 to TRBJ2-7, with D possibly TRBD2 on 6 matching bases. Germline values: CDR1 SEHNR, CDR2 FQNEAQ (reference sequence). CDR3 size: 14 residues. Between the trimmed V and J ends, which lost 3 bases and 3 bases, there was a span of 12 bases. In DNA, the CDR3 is TGTGCCAGCAGCTTCCCGGGACTTGGCTACGAGCAGTACTTC. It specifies CASSFPGLGYEQYF.

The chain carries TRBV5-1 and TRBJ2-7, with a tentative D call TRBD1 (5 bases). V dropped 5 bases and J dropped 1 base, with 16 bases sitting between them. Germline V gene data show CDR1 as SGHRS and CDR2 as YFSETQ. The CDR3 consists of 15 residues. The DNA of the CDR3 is TGCGCCAGCAGGTACGACAGTTTACCGTCCTACGAGCAGTACTTC. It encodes CASRYDSLPSYEQYF.

The CDR3 reads CASSFRGGEKLFF. CDR3 DNA sequence: TGTGCCAGCAGCTTTAGGGGGGGTGAAAAACTGTTTTTT. The chain is built from TRBV7-2 and TRBJ1-4, with D possibly TRBD1 on 6 matching bases. With 3 bases removed from V and 7 bases from J, the gap between germline ends came to 9 bases. Germline CDR1 SGHTA, CDR2 FQGNSA. The CDR3 contains 13 residues.

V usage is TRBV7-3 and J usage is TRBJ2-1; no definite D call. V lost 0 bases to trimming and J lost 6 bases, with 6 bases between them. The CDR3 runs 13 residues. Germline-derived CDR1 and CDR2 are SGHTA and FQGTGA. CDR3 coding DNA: TGTGCCAGCAGCTTAACTAGAGGCAATGAGCAGTTCTTC. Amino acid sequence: CASSLTRGNEQFF.

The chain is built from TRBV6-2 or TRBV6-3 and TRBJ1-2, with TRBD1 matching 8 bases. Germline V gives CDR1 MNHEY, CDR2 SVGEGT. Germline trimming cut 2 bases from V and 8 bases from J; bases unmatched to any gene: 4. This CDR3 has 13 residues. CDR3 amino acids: CASSYQGALGYTF. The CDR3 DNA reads TGTGCCAGCAGTTACCAGGGGGCTCTGGGCTACACCTTC.

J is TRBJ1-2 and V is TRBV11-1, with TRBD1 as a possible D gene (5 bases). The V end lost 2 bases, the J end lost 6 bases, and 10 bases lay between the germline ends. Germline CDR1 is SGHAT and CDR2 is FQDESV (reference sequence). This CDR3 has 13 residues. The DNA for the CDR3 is TGTGCCAGCAGCTTAATGGGCAGGGATGGCTACACCTTC. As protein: CASSLMGRDGYTF.

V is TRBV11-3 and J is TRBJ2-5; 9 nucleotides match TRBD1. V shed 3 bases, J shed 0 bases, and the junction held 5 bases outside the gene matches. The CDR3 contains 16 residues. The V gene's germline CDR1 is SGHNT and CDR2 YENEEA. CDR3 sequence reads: CASSLGTGSYQETQYF. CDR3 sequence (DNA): TGTGCCAGCAGCTTGGGGACAGGGTCGTACCAAGAGACCCAGTACTTC.

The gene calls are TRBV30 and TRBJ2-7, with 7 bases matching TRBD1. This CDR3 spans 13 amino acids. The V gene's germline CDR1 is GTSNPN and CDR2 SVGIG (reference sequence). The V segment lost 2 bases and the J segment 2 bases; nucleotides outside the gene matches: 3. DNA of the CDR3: TGTGCCTGGAGTCGACAGGGCGCCTACGAGCAGTACTTC. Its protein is CAWSRQGAYEQYF.